This TCR beta chain originates from a study of vaccination effects on CD4 cells after COVID-19. Overall study findings and caveats: Late post-vaccination samples showed marked contraction of infection- and vaccine-induced clones.

CDR1 is MNHEY and CDR2 is SVGAGI in the germline V gene. CDR3 length: 14 residues. The trim removed 5 bases at V and 5 bases at J, leaving 5 bases unmatched. Before any sequencing was done, the ViraFEST assay used viral peptide pools to expand antigen-specific CD4+ T cells. Having been cultured for 10 days, the cells underwent CD4+ T cell isolation. Nucleocapsid antibodies stayed negative before and after vaccination, showing no earlier SARS-CoV-2 infection. Each culture well received roughly 1.8 million PBMC. These cells were then cultured in IMDM with approximately 10 IU/ml IL-2 and about 9.4 ug/ml peptides. IL-2 medium took the place of half the medium on both days 3 and 7. With regard to this clone: Its specificity is unknown.

The data were produced by immunoSEQ multiplex PCR, yet TCRdb's version contains in-frame clones alone and is incomplete. The sample holds about 70,000 clones, roughly 80% seen once. The material was CD4+ T cells from PBMCs cultured with SARS-CoV-2 spike peptides, obtained before COVID-19 vaccination. The sequence derives from a human donor who received a COVID-19 vaccine. The V and J genes are TRBV6-5 and TRBJ2-4, with 8 positions matching TRBD2. CDR3 sequence reads: CASSLRGGQNIQYF. CDR3 nucleotide sequence: TGTGCCAGCAGTCTCCGGGGGGGCCAAAACATTCAGTACTTC.